This T cell receptor (beta chain) was sequenced in a study of PD-1 blockade in classical Hodgkin lymphoma. CDR3 length: 17 residues. CDR1 is KGHSH, CDR2 LQKENI, per germline. The J segment lost 4 bases and the V segment lost 5 bases, leaving 12 bases of the junction unmatched. The assay was immunoSEQ multiplex PCR, and TCRdb's table has in-frame clones only and misses some. The repertoire includes tens of thousands of clones, roughly 78% of them detected once, and about 9.4% sits in the top ten. As to time point: cycle 4 day 1 (C4D1), after around six weeks of nivolumab. Autologous stem cell transplantation was followed by relapse in every patient, and brentuximab vedotin exposure varied. Complete response, partial response or progressive disease made up the best responses. Regarding this clone: Its antigen remains unidentified.

General observations from the study: TCR diversity rose significantly by C4D1 in CD4+ but not CD8+ cells. Although disease activity or prior therapy may be involved, causes of the repertoire differences remain undefined.

The sequencing used peripheral blood mononuclear cells (PBMCs), collected before the fourth cycle of nivolumab. This receptor was identified in a human donor with classical Hodgkin lymphoma. The V and J genes are TRBV18 and TRBJ1-2, with 11 bases matching TRBD1. This CDR3 is CASSSLRPGQGGYGYTF. As DNA, the CDR3 is TGTGCCAGCTCATCTTTAAGGCCGGGACAGGGGGGCTATGGCTACACCTTC.